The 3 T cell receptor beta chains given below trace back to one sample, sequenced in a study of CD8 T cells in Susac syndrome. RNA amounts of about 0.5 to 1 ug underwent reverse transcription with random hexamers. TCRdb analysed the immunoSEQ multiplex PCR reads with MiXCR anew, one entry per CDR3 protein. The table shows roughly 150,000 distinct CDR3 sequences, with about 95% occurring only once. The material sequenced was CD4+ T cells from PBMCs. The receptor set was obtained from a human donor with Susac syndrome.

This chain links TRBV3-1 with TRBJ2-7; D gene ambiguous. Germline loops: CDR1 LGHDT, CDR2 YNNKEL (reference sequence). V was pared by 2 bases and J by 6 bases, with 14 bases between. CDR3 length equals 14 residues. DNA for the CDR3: TGTGCCAGCAGCCAACCCCGCCTGGGCGGCGAGCAGTACTTC. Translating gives CASSQPRLGGEQYF.

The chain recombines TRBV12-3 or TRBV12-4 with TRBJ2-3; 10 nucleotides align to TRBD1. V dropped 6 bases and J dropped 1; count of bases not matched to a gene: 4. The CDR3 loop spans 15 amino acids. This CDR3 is CASRRQGAGTDTQYF. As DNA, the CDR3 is TGTGCCAGCAGACGACAGGGGGCCGGCACAGATACGCAGTATTTT.

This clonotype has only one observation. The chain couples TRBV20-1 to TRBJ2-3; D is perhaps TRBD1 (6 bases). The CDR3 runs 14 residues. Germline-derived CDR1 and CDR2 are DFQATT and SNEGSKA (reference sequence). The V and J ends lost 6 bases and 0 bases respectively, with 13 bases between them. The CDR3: CSAKEGGSTDTQYF. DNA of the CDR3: TGCAGTGCCAAGGAAGGGGGAAGCACAGATACGCAGTATTTT.